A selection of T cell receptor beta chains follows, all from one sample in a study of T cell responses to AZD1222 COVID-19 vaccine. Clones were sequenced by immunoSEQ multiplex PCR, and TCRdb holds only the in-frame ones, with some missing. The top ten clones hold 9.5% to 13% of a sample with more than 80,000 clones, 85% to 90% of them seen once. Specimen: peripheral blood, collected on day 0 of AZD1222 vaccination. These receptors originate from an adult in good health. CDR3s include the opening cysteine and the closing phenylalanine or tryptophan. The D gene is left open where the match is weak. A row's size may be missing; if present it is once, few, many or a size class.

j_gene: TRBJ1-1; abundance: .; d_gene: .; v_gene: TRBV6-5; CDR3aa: CASIRTSMATEAFF; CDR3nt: TGTGCCAGCATCCGGACCTCGATGGCCACTGAAGCTTTCTTT
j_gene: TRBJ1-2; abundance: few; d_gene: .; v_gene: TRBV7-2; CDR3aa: CASNPQGVPNYGYTF; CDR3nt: TGTGCCAGCAACCCACAGGGAGTTCCAAACTATGGCTACACCTTC
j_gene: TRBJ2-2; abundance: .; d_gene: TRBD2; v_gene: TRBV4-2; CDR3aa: CASSRAGTSGSRTGELFF; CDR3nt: TGTGCCAGCAGCCGCGCCGGGACTAGCGGGAGTCGCACCGGGGAGCTGTTTTTT
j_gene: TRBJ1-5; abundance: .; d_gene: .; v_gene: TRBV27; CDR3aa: CASSTVFDGFSNQPQHF; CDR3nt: TGTGCCAGCAGTACCGTTTTTGATGGATTTAGCAATCAGCCCCAGCATTTT
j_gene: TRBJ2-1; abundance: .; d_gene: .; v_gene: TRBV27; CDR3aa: CASSLSRQAYNEQFF; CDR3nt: TGTGCCAGCAGTTTATCGAGACAGGCGTACAATGAGCAGTTCTTC
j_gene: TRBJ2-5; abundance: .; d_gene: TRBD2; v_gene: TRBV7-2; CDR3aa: CASSSAGVRGQETQYF; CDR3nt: TGTGCCAGCAGCTCAGCGGGGGTTCGGGGCCAAGAGACCCAGTACTTC
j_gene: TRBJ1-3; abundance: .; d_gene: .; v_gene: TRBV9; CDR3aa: CASSPGTSGNTIYF; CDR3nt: TGTGCCAGCAGCCCTGGGACTTCTGGAAACACCATATATTTT
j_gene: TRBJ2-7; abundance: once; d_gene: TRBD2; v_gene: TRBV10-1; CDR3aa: CASSETRTSGGYEQYF; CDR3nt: TGCGCCAGCAGTGAGACCCGGACTAGCGGGGGTTACGAGCAGTACTTC
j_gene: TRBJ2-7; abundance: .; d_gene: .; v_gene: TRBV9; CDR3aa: CASSVGVRGRARDEQYF; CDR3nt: TGTGCCAGCAGCGTAGGGGTCCGAGGGCGTGCCCGGGACGAGCAGTACTTC
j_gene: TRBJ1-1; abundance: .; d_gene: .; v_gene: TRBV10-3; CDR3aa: CAISEIGGRTEAFF; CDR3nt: TGTGCCATCAGTGAGATTGGAGGGAGGACTGAAGCTTTCTTT